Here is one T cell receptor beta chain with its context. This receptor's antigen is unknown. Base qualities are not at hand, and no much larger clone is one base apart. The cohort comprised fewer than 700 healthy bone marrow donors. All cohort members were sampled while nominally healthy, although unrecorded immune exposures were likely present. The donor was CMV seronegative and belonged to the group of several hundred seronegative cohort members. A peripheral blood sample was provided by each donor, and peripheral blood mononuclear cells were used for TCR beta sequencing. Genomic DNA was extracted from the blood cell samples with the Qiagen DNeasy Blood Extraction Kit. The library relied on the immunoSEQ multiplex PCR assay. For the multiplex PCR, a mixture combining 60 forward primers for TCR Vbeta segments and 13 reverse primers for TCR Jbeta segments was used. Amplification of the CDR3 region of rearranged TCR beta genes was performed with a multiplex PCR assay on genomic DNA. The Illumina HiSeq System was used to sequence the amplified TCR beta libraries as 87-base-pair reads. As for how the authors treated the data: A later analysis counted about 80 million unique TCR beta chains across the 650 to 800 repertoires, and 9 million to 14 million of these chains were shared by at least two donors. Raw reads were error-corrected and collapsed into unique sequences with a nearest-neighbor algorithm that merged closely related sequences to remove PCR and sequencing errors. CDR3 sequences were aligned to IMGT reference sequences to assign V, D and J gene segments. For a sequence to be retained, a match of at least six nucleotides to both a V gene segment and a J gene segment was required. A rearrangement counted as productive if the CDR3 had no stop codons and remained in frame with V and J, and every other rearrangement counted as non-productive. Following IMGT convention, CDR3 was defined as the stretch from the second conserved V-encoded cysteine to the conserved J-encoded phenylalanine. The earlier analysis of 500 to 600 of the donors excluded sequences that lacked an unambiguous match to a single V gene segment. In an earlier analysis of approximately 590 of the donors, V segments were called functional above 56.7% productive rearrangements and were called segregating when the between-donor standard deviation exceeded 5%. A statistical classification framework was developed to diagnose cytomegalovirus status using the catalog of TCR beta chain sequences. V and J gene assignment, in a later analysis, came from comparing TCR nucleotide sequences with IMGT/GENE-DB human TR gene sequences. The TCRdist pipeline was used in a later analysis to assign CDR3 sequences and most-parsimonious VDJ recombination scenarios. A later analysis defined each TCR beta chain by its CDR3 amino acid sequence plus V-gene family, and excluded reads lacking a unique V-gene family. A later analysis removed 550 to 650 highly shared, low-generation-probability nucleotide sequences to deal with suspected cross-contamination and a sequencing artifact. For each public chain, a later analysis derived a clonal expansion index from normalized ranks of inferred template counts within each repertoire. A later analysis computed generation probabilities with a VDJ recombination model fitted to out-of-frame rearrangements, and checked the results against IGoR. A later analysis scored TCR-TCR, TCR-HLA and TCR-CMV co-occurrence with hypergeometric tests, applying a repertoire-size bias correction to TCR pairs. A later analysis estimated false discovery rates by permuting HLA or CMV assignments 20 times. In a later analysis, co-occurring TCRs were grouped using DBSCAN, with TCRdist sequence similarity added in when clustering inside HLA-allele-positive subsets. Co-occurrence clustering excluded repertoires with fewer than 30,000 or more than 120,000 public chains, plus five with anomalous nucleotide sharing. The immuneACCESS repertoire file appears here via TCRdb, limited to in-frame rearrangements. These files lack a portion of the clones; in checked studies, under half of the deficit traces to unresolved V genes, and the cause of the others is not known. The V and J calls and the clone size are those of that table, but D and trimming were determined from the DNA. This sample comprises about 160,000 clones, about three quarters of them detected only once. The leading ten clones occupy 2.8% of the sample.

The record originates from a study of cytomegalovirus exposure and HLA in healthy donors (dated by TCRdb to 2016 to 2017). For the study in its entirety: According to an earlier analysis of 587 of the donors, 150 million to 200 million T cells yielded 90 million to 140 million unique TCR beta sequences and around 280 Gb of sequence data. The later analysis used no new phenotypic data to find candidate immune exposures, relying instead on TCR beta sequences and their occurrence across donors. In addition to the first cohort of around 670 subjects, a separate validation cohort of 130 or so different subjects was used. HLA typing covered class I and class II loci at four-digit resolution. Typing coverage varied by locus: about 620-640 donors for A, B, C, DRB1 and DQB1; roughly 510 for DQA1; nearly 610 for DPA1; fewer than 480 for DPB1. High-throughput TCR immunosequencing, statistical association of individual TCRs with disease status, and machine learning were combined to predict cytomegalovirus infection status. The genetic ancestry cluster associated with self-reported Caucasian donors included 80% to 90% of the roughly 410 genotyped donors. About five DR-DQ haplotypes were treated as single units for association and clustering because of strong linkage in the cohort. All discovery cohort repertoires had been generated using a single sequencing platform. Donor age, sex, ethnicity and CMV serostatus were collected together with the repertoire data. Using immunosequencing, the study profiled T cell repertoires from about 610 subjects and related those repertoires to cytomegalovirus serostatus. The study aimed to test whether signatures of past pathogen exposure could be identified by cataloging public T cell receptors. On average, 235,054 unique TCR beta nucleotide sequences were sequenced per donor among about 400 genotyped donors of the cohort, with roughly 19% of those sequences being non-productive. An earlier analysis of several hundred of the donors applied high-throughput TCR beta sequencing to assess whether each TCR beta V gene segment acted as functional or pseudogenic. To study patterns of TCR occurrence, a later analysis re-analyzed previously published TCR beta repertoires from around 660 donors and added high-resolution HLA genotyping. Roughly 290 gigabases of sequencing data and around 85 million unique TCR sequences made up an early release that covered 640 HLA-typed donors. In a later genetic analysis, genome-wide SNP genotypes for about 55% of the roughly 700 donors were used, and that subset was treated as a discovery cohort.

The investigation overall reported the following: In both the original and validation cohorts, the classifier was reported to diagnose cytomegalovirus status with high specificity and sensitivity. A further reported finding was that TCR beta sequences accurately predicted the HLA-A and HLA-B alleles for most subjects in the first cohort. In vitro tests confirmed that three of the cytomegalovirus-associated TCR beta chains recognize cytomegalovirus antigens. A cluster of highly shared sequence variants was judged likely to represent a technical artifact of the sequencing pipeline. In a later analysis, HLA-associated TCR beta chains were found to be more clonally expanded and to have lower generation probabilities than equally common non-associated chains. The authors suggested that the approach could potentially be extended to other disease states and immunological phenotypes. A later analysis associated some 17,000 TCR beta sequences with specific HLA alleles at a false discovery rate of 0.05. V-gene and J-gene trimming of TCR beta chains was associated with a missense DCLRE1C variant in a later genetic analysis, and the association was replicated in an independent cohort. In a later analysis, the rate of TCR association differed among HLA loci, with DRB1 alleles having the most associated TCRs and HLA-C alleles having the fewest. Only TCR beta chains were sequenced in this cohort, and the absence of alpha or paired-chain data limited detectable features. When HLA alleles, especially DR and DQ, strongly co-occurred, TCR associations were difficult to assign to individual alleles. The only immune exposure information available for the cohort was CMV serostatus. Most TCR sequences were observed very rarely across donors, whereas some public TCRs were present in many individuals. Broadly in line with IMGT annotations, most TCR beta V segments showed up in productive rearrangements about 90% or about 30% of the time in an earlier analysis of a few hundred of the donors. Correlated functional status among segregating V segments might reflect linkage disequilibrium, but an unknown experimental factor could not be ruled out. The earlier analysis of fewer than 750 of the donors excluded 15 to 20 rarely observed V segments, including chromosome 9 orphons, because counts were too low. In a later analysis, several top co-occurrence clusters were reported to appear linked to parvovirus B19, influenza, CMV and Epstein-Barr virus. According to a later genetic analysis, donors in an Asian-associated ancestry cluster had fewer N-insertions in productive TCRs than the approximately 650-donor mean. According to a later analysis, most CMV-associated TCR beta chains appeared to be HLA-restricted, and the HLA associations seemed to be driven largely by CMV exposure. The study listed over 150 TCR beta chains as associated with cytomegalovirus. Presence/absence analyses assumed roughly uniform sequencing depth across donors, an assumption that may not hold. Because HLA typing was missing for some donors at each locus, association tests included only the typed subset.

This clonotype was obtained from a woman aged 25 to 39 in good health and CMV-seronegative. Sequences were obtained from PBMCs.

The CDR3 loop reads CASSRDRRTEAFF. The DNA sequence is as follows: TGTGCCAGCAGCCGGGACAGGAGGACTGAAGCTTTCTTT. This chain joins TRBV27 to TRBJ1-1, and TRBD1 matches 8 of the central bases. V has 6 bases trimmed and J has 5 bases trimmed; junction bases matching no gene number 5. From the cysteine through the phenylalanine, the CDR3 covers 13 amino acids. The CDR3 DNA has 39 bases and is translated from base 1. CDR1 MNHEY and CDR2 SMNVEV are derived from the germline V gene (reference sequence).